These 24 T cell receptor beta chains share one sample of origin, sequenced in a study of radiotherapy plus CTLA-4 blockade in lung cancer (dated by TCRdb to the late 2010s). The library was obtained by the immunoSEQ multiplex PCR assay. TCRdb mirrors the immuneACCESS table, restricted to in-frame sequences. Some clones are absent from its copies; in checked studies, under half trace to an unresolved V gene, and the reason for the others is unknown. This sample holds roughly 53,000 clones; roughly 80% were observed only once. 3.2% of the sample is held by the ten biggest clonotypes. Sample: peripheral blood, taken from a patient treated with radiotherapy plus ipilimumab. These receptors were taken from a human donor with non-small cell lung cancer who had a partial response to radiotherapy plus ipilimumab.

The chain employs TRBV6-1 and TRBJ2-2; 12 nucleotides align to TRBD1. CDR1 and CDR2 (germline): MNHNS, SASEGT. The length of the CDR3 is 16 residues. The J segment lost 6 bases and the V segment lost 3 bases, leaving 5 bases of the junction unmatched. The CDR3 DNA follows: TGTGCCAGCAGTGAGAGGGACAGGGGGCGCGCCGGGGAGCTGTTTTTT. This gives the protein CASSERDRGRAGELFF.

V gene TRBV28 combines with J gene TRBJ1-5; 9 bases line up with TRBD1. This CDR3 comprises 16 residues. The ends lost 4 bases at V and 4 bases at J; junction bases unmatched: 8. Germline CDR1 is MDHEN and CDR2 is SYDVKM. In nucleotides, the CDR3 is TGTGCCAGCAGTTCACTCGGGACAGGGATAAATCAGCCCCAGCATTTT. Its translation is CASSSLGTGINQPQHF.

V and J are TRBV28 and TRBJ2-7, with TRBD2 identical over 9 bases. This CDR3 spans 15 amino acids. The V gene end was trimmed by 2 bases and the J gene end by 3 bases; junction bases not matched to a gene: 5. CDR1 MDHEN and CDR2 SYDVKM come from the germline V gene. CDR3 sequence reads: CASSLIGGGGYEQYF. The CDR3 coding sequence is TGTGCCAGCAGTTTAATAGGCGGGGGGGGCTACGAGCAGTACTTC.

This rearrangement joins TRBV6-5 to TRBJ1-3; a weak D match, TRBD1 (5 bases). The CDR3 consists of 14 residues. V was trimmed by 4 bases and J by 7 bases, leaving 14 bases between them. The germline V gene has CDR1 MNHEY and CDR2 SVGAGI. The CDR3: CASSSSGTRNTIYF. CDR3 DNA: TGTGCCAGCAGTTCCTCAGGGACTCGGAACACCATATATTTT.

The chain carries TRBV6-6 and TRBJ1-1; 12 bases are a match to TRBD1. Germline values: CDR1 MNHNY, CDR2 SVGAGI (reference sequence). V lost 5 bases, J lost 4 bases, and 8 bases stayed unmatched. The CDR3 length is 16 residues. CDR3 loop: CASSPPGQGAVTEAFF. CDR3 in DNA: TGTGCCAGCAGTCCGCCGGGACAGGGGGCAGTCACTGAAGCTTTCTTT.

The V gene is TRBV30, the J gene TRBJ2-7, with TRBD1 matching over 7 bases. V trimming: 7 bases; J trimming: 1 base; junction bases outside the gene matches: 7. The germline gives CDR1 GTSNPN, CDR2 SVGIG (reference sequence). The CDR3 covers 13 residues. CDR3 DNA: TGTGCCTACCTCCCGGGACAGTCCTACGAGCAGTACTTC. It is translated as CAYLPGQSYEQYF. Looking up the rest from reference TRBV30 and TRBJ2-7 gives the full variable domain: SQTIHQWPATLVQPVGSPLSLECTVEGTSNPNLYWYRQAAGRGLQLLFYSVGIGQISSEVPQNLSASRPQDRQFILSSKKLLLSDSGFYLCAYLPGQSYEQYFGPGTRLTVT.

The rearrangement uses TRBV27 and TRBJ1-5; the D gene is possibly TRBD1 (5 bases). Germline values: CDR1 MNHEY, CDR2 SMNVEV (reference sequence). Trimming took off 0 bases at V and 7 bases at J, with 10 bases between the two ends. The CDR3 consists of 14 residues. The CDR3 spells CASSLSGRVQPQHF. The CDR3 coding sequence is TGTGCCAGCAGTTTATCGGGCAGGGTCCAGCCCCAGCATTTT.

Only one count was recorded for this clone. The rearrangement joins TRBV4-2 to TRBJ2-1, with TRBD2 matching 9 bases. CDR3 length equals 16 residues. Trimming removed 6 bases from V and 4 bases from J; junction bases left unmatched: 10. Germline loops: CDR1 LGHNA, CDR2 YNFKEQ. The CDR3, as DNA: TGTGCCAGCAGTTCCCAGGGTAGCGGGGGATACAATGAGCAGTTCTTC. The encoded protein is CASSSQGSGGYNEQFF.

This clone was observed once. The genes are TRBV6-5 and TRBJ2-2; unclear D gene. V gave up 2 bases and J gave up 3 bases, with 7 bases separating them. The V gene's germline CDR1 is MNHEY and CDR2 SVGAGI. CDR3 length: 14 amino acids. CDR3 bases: TGTGCCAGCAGTTACGTAGAGTACACCGGGGAGCTGTTTTTT. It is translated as CASSYVEYTGELFF.

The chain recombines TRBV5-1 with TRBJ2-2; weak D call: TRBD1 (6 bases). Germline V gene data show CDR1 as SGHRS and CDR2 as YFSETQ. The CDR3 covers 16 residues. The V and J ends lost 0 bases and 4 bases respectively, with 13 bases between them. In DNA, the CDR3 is TGCGCCAGCAGCTTGGACAGGGACCCGTCCACCGGGGAGCTGTTTTTT. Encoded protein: CASSLDRDPSTGELFF.

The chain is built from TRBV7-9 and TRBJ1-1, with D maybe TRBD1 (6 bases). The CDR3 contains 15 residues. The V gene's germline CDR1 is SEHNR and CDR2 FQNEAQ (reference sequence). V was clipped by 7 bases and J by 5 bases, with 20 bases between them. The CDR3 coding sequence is TGTGCCAGCACCTCTGGGGGGGGGCTAGGAACTGAAGCTTTCTTT. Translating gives CASTSGGGLGTEAFF. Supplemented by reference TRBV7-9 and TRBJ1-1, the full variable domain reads DTGVSQNPRHKITKRGQNVTFRCDPISEHNRLYWYRQTLGQGPEFLTYFQNEAQLEKSRLLSDRFSAERPKGSFSTLEIQRTEQGDSAMYLCASTSGGGLGTEAFFGQGTRLTVV.

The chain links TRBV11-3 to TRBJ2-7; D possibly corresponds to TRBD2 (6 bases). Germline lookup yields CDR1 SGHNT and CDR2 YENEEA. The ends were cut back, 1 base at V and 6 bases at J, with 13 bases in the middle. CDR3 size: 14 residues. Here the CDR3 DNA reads TGTGCCAGCAGCTTAGGTCCCGGGGGTCTCGAGCAGTACTTC. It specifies CASSLGPGGLEQYF.

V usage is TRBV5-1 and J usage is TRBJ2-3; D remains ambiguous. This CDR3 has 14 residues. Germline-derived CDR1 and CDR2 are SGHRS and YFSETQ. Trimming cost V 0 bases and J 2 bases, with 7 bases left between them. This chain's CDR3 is CASSLEPVTDTQYF. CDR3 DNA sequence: TGCGCCAGCAGCTTGGAGCCGGTCACAGATACGCAGTATTTT.

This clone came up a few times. In DNA form, the CDR3 reads TGTGCCAGCAGCTTGGGACTAGCGGACGAGCAGTACTTC. It encodes CASSLGLADEQYF. The rearrangement links TRBV5-6 to TRBJ2-7; 9 bases map to TRBD2. The trim removed 0 bases at V and 5 bases at J, leaving 0 bases unmatched. Germline loops: CDR1 SGHDT, CDR2 YYEEEE. The CDR3 length is 13 residues.

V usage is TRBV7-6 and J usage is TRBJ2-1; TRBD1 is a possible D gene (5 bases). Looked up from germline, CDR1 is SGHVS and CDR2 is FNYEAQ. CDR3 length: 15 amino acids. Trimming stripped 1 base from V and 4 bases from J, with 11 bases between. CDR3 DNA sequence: TGTGCCAGCAGCTTAGGGGGCGGAGAGTACAATGAGCAGTTCTTC. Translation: CASSLGGGEYNEQFF.

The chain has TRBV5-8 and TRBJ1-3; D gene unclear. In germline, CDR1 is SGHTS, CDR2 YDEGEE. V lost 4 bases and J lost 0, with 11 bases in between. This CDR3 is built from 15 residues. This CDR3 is CASSRLAASGNTIYF. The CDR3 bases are TGTGCCAGCAGCCGACTGGCCGCCTCTGGAAACACCATATATTTT.

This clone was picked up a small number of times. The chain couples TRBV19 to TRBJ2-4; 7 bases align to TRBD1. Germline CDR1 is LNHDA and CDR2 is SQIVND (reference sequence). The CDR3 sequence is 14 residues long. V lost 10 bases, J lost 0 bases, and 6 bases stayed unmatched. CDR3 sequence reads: CATSWDRAKNIQYF. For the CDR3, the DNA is TGTGCCACTTCATGGGACAGAGCCAAAAACATTCAGTACTTC. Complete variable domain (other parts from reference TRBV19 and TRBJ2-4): DGGITQSPKYLFRKEGQNVTLSCEQNLNHDAMYWYRQDPGQGLRLIYYSQIVNDFQKGDIAEGYSVSREKKESFPLTVTSAQKNPTAFYLCATSWDRAKNIQYFGAGTRLSVL.

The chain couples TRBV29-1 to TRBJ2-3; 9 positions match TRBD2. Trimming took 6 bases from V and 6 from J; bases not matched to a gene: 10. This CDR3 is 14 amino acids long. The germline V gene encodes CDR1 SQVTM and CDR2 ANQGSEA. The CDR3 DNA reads TGCAGCGTCCTCGGGCGGGGGGGCCGTGATACGCAGTATTTT. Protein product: CSVLGRGGRDTQYF.

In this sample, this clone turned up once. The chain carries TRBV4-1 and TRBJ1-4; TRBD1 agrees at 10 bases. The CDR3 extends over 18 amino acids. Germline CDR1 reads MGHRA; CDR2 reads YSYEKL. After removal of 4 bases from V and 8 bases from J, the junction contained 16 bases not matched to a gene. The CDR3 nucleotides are TGCGCCAGCAGCCCGACAGAGACAGGGGGCAGTGGTTGGGAAAAACTGTTTTTT. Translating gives CASSPTETGGSGWEKLFF.

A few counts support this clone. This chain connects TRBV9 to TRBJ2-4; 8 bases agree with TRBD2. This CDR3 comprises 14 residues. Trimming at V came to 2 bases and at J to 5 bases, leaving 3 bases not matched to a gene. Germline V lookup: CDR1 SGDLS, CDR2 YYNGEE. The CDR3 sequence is CASSVPGLENIQYF. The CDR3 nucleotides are TGTGCCAGCAGCGTGCCGGGACTAGAAAACATTCAGTACTTC. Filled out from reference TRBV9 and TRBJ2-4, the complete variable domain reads DSGVTQTPKHLITATGQRVTLRCSPRSGDLSVYWYQQSLDQGLQFLIQYYNGEERAKGNILERFSAQQFPDLHSELNLSSLELGDSALYFCASSVPGLENIQYFGAGTRLSVL.

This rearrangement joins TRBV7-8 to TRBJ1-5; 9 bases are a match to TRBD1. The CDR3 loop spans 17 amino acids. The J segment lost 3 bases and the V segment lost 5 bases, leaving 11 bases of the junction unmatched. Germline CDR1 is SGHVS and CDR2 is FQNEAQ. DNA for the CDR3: TGTGCCAGCAGCACGGACAGGGGATTGATGAACAATCAGCCCCAGCATTTT. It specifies CASSTDRGLMNNQPQHF. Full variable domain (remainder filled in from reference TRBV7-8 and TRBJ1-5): GAGVSQSPRYKVAKRGQDVALRCDPISGHVSLFWYQQALGQGPEFLTYFQNEAQLDKSGLPSDRFFAERPEGSVSTLKIQRTQQEDSAVYLCASSTDRGLMNNQPQHFGDGTRLSIL.

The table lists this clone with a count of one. The CDR3, as DNA: TGTGCCAGCAGCCACTTAGGACACTCGCGGACTGAAGCTTTCTTT. Translated: CASSHLGHSRTEAFF. J is TRBJ1-1 and V is TRBV7-9; possibly TRBD1 for D (5 bases). The CDR3 has 15 residues. The ends were cut back, 5 bases at V and 5 bases at J, with 18 bases in the middle. Germline CDR1 and CDR2: SEHNR and FQNEAQ (reference sequence).

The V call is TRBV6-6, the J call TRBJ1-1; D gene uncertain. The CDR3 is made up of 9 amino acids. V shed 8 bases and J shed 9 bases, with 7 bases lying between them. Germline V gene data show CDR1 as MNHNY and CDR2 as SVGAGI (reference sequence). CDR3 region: CASGPKAFF. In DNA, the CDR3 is TGTGCCAGCGGCCCAAAAGCTTTCTTT.

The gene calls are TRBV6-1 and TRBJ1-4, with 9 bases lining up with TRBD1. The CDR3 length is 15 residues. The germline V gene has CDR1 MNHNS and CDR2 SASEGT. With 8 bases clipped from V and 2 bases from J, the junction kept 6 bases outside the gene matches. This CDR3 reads CASRFGQGTNEKLFF. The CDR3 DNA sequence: TGTGCCAGCCGATTCGGACAGGGGACTAATGAAAAACTGTTTTTT.